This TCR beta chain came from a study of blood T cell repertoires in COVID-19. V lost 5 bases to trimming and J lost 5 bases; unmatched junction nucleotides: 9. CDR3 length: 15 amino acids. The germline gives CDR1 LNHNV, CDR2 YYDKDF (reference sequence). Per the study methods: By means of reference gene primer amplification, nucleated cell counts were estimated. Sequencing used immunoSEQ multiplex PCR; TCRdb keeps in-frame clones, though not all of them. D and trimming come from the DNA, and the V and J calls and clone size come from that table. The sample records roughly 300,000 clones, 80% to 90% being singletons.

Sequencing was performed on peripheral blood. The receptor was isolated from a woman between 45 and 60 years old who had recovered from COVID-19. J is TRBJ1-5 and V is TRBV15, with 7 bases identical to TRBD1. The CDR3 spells CATSLGPTGYQPQHF. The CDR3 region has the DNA TGTGCCACCAGCCTAGGCCCGACAGGGTATCAGCCCCAGCATTTT.